Below are 31 T cell receptor beta chains sequenced from a single sample in a study of shared clonotypes between healthy human individuals. Only CD45RO-negative cells positively selected for CCR7 counted as naive CD8 cells, so terminally differentiated effector memory CD45RA+ cells were excluded. Repertoires were generated with immunoSEQ multiplex PCR, while TCRdb's copy carries only in-frame clones and drops some. Here the sample spans about 820,000 clones, 80% to 95% being singletons. Input material: naive CD8+ T cells sorted from blood. Receptors were obtained from a man younger than 45 in good health.

V and J are TRBV28 and TRBJ1-3; D is possibly TRBD1 (5 bases). This CDR3 comprises 15 residues. V lost 6 bases and J 6 bases, leaving 18 bases between the germline ends. CDR1 is MDHEN and CDR2 is SYDVKM in the germline V gene. In DNA, the CDR3 is TGTGCCAGCAGCCAACCCCCGGGGGTAGAAAACACCATATATTTT. Its translation: CASSQPPGVENTIYF.

This chain uses TRBV28 with TRBJ2-7; 10 bases are shared with TRBD2. The CDR3 loop spans 14 amino acids. CDR1 and CDR2 (germline): MDHEN, SYDVKM. The ends lost 7 bases at V and 6 bases at J; junction bases unmatched: 9. CDR3 amino acids: CASTPSSGRREQYF. The CDR3 DNA sequence: TGTGCCAGCACCCCTTCTAGCGGGAGACGCGAGCAGTACTTC. The whole variable domain, remainder taken from reference TRBV28 and TRBJ2-7, is DVKVTQSSRYLVKRTGEKVFLECVQDMDHENMFWYRQDPGLGLRLIYFSYDVKMKEKGDIPEGYSVSREKKERFSLILESASTNQTSMYLCASTPSSGRREQYFGPGTRLTVT.

The CDR3 reads CASSLLKAQYEQYF. CDR3 DNA sequence: TGTGCCAGCAGTTTATTGAAGGCGCAATACGAGCAGTACTTC. The rearrangement joins TRBV28 to TRBJ2-7, with D unclear. The CDR3 consists of 14 residues. Germline V gene sequence: CDR1 MDHEN, CDR2 SYDVKM. Trimming left V 1 base short and J 4 bases short, with 11 bases between.

This chain connects TRBV27 to TRBJ2-5; 8 nucleotides line up with TRBD2. Germline CDR1 is MNHEY and CDR2 is SMNVEV (reference sequence). With 4 bases clipped from V and 4 bases from J, the junction kept 8 bases outside the gene matches. The CDR3 has 15 amino acids. Here the CDR3 DNA reads TGTGCCAGCAGTTCCCAGCGGGAGCTCGGAGAGACCCAGTACTTC. As protein: CASSSQRELGETQYF.

This chain links TRBV5-1 with TRBJ1-4, with 7 nucleotides matching TRBD1. J gave up 7 bases and V 0 bases, and 3 bases lay outside the gene matches. The germline V gene has CDR1 SGHRS and CDR2 YFSETQ. This CDR3 is built from 14 residues. In DNA, the CDR3 is TGCGCCAGCAGCTTGGGACAGGGCGGTGAAAAACTGTTTTTT. Residues: CASSLGQGGEKLFF.

This clone has only one observation. The rearrangement links TRBV7-9 to TRBJ1-2; TRBD1 matches 8 bases. The germline V gene encodes CDR1 SEHNR and CDR2 FQNEAQ (reference sequence). V shed 5 bases, J shed 3 bases, and the junction held 8 bases outside the gene matches. CDR3 size: 15 residues. CDR3 in amino acids: CASSTQGQDHYGYTF. The CDR3 region has the DNA TGTGCCAGCAGCACCCAGGGACAGGACCACTATGGCTACACCTTC.

This rearrangement joins TRBV27 to TRBJ2-6; no reliable D call. The CDR3 loop spans 13 amino acids. Germline assignment: CDR1 MNHEY and CDR2 SMNVEV (reference sequence). Trimming pared 6 bases from V and 1 base from J, leaving 4 bases between. The CDR3 nucleotides read TGTGCCAGCAGGGGATCTGGGGCCAACGTCCTGACTTTC. This encodes CASRGSGANVLTF.

The chain couples TRBV6-5 to TRBJ1-2; TRBD1 matches 7 bases. In germline, CDR1 is MNHEY, CDR2 SVGAGI. The V and J ends lost 6 bases and 8 bases, in that order; junction bases with no gene match: 9. The CDR3 extends over 13 amino acids. The CDR3 DNA sequence: TGTGCCAGCAGGGGACAGCCCCTTGCCGGCTACACCTTC. Translation gives CASRGQPLAGYTF.

V gene TRBV5-1 combines with J gene TRBJ2-1; 13 bases line up with TRBD2. V lost 4 bases, J lost 5 bases, and 9 bases stayed unmatched. This CDR3 is 17 amino acids long. The V gene's germline CDR1 is SGHRS and CDR2 YFSETQ. DNA for the CDR3: TGCGCCAGCAGCATAAGGACTAGCGGGGGCATTAACAATGAGCAGTTCTTC. This sequence encodes CASSIRTSGGINNEQFF.

V usage is TRBV2 and J usage is TRBJ1-1; D ambiguous. Germline lookup yields CDR1 SNHLY and CDR2 FYNNEI. The CDR3 runs 10 residues. Between the trimmed V and J ends, which lost 8 bases and 7 bases, there was a span of 8 bases. CDR3: CASVGREAFF. In nucleotides, the CDR3 is TGTGCCAGCGTAGGACGTGAAGCTTTCTTT. The whole variable domain, filled in from reference TRBV2 and TRBJ1-1, reads EPEVTQTPSHQVTQMGQEVILRCVPISNHLYFYWYRQILGQKVEFLVSFYNNEISEKSEIFDDQFSVERPDGSNFTLKIRSTKLEDSAMYFCASVGREAFFGQGTRLTVV.

Note on this clone: The junction and the germline gene differ at one end; a read error may be behind it. This rearrangement joins TRBV7-7 to TRBJ2-3; D perhaps matches TRBD1 (5 bases). The CDR3 extends over 13 amino acids. Germline CDR1 and CDR2: SSHAT and FNYEAQ (reference sequence). The CDR3 DNA reads as TGTGCTAGCAGCTCTCGAAAGGGGGATACGCAGTATTTT. It yields the protein CASSSRKGDTQYF.

This clone was recorded once. V gene TRBV19 combines with J gene TRBJ2-4; 10 bases fit TRBD1. Germline lookup yields CDR1 LNHDA and CDR2 SQIVND (reference sequence). The CDR3 runs 17 residues. With 1 base clipped from V and 0 bases from J, the junction kept 3 bases outside the gene matches. The CDR3 DNA sequence: TGTGCCAGTAGTATAGTCGGACAGGGGGTAGCCAAAAACATTCAGTACTTC. Translated: CASSIVGQGVAKNIQYF.

Only one count was recorded for this clone. J is TRBJ2-1 and V is TRBV4-2; 14 nucleotides agree with TRBD2. The CDR3 extends over 15 amino acids. Germline CDR1 reads LGHNA; CDR2 reads YNFKEQ. The V gene end was trimmed by 4 bases and the J gene end by 9 bases; junction bases not matched to a gene: 5. DNA for the CDR3: TGTGCCAGCAGCCCAGGGACTAGCGGGAGTTTTGAGCAGTTCTTC. Translated: CASSPGTSGSFEQFF.

V gene TRBV5-6 combines with J gene TRBJ2-3, with 9 bases identical to TRBD1. The length of the CDR3 is 17 residues. Trimming cost V 2 bases and J 2 bases; bases outside gene matches: 9. Germline V gives CDR1 SGHDT, CDR2 YYEEEE. CDR3 residues: CASSFTMDRGLTDTQYF. The CDR3 region has the DNA TGTGCCAGCAGCTTCACCATGGACAGGGGCCTCACAGATACGCAGTATTTT.

This rearrangement joins TRBV9 to TRBJ2-1; 9 positions match TRBD2. CDR3 length: 14 residues. Germline lookup yields CDR1 SGDLS and CDR2 YYNGEE. J gave up 6 bases and V 4 bases, and 5 bases lay outside the gene matches. The DNA of the CDR3 is TGTGCCAGCAGCTCCGGGACTAGCCCCAATGAGCAGTTCTTC. Protein product: CASSSGTSPNEQFF.

The rearrangement links TRBV27 to TRBJ2-7, with D possibly TRBD2 on 5 matching bases. Germline CDR1 reads MNHEY; CDR2 reads SMNVEV (reference sequence). The CDR3 is 14 residues long. The V and J ends lost 2 bases and 6 bases respectively, with 14 bases between them. This CDR3 is CASSLASGRAEQYF. The CDR3 DNA reads TGTGCCAGCAGTTTAGCCAGCGGACGAGCCGAGCAGTACTTC.

The chain recombines TRBV25-1 with TRBJ2-1, with D tentatively TRBD2 (6 bases). CDR1 and CDR2 (germline): MGHDK, SYGVNS. The CDR3 length is 14 residues. The chain's CDR3 is CQRISSVSYNEQFF. The CDR3 nucleotides are TGTCAGAGGATTTCTAGCGTCTCCTACAATGAGCAGTTCTTC.

The rearrangement links TRBV7-8 to TRBJ2-7, with 9 bases fitting TRBD1. The CDR3 has 13 residues. The V and J ends lost 5 bases and 5 bases, in that order; junction bases with no gene match: 4. Germline CDR1 and CDR2: SGHVS and FQNEAQ. The CDR3: CASSPRDRDEQYF. CDR3 DNA: TGTGCCAGCAGCCCTCGGGACAGGGACGAGCAGTACTTC.

The chain employs TRBV29-1 and TRBJ2-1, with a possible D match to TRBD2 (5 bases). Trimming stripped 5 bases from V and 0 bases from J, with 14 bases between. This CDR3 region has 15 residues. Germline V gene data show CDR1 as SQVTM and CDR2 as ANQGSEA. CDR3 loop: CSVSQRMSSYNEQFF. CDR3 sequence (DNA): TGCAGCGTTAGTCAGCGGATGAGCTCCTACAATGAGCAGTTCTTC.

This clone was recorded only once. The chain carries TRBV29-1 and TRBJ2-7; 8 bases fit TRBD2. This CDR3 region has 13 residues. V trimming: 6 bases; J trimming: 3 bases; junction bases outside the gene matches: 7. Looked up from germline, CDR1 is SQVTM and CDR2 is ANQGSEA. The CDR3 DNA reads TGCAGCGTAGGGGCTAGCGGGCTCTACGAGCAGTACTTC. It codes for CSVGASGLYEQYF.

The rearrangement uses TRBV21-1 and TRBJ2-4; the table's TRBD2 call for D was not verified on the DNA. TRBV21-1 represents a pseudogene. The CDR3 runs to 20 residues. For the CDR3, the DNA is TGTGCCAGCAGCAAAGAGAGAGGATACCTCGGCGGGGGTGCCAAAAACATTCAGTACTTC. It translates to CASSKERGYLGGGAKNIQYF.

The chain joins TRBV29-1 to TRBJ2-4; either TRBD1 or TRBD2 may fit D (6 bases each). CDR3 length equals 14 residues. V shed 2 bases and J shed 2 bases, with 10 bases lying between them. Germline V lookup: CDR1 SQVTM, CDR2 ANQGSEA. CDR3 sequence: CSVERGDSKNIQYF. CDR3 bases: TGCAGCGTTGAAAGGGGGGATTCCAAAAACATTCAGTACTTC.

The chain recombines TRBV7-8 with TRBJ2-1, with 12 bases fitting TRBD2. The CDR3 is made up of 14 amino acids. With V trimmed by 1 base and J by 15 bases, 7 bases remained unmatched. In germline, CDR1 is SGHVS, CDR2 FQNEAQ. CDR3 bases: TGTGCCAGCAGCTTAGAGCCTAGCGGGAGGGCAGGGTTCTTC. This gives the protein CASSLEPSGRAGFF.

A few counts support this clone. The chain has TRBV10-3 and TRBJ2-1; D tentatively fits TRBD1 or TRBD2 (6 bases each). Germline CDR1 and CDR2: ENHRY and SYGVKD. Trimming left V 0 bases short and J 8 bases short, with 8 bases between. The CDR3 runs to 13 residues. The CDR3 region is CAISESGGYEQFF. In DNA, the CDR3 is TGTGCCATCAGTGAGTCGGGGGGCTATGAGCAGTTCTTC.

This chain links TRBV29-1 with TRBJ2-4, with 9 bases lining up with TRBD1. The CDR3 is 16 amino acids. Germline values: CDR1 SQVTM, CDR2 ANQGSEA. The V and J ends lost 3 bases and 7 bases, in that order; junction bases with no gene match: 13. The CDR3 nucleotides read TGCAGCGTTGACGGAACCTACAGGGGGCTAGGGAACATTCAGTACTTC. This encodes CSVDGTYRGLGNIQYF. Filled out from reference TRBV29-1 and TRBJ2-4, the complete variable domain reads SAVISQKPSRDICQRGTSLTIQCQVDSQVTMMFWYRQQPGQSLTLIATANQGSEATYESGFVIDKFPISRPNLTFSTLTVSNMSPEDSSIYLCSVDGTYRGLGNIQYFGAGTRLSVL.

The J gene is TRBJ2-3, the V gene TRBV28; 7 nucleotides agree with TRBD2. Germline lookup yields CDR1 MDHEN and CDR2 SYDVKM. Trimming removed 3 bases from V and 2 bases from J; junction bases left unmatched: 8. The CDR3 runs to 16 residues. For the CDR3, the DNA is TGTGCCAGCAGTTTCTCCGAGCGGGACCCCACAGATACGCAGTATTTT. This gives the protein CASSFSERDPTDTQYF.

The CDR3 reads CASSSIYAPDLYGYTF. The DNA for the CDR3 is TGTGCCAGCAGCTCGATTTATGCCCCAGATCTCTATGGCTACACCTTC. This sequence joins TRBV7-3 and TRBJ1-2; D remains unclear. Germline CDR1 and CDR2: SGHTA and FQGTGA. The CDR3 covers 16 residues. Trimming took 4 bases from V and 4 from J, leaving 19 bases between them.

The rearrangement links TRBV6-1 to TRBJ1-1, with TRBD1 as a possible D gene (5 bases). The CDR3 is 11 amino acids. V lost 6 bases and J 7 bases, leaving 9 bases between the germline ends. Germline loops: CDR1 MNHNS, CDR2 SASEGT. The CDR3 DNA reads TGTGCCAGCAGCCGACAGCTTGAAGCTTTCTTT. Protein sequence: CASSRQLEAFF.

The chain joins TRBV7-8 to TRBJ2-7; 12 bases line up with TRBD1. The V gene end was trimmed by 3 bases and the J gene end by 2 bases; junction bases not matched to a gene: 14. From germline, CDR1 is SGHVS and CDR2 FQNEAQ. This CDR3 comprises 19 residues. The CDR3 coding sequence is TGTGCCAGCAGCTTCGTCTATCGGGGACAGGGGGCGATAGCCTACGAGCAGTACTTC. Amino acids: CASSFVYRGQGAIAYEQYF.

The V gene is TRBV7-8, the J gene TRBJ2-1; TRBD2 matches 7 bases. From germline, CDR1 is SGHVS and CDR2 FQNEAQ. V was pared by 6 bases and J by 2 bases, with 10 bases of the junction left unmatched. This CDR3 has 16 amino acids. The CDR3 nucleotides read TGTGCCAGCAGTTCCGTGGGGGGAGGGCCCTACAATGAGCAGTTCTTC. Translated: CASSSVGGGPYNEQFF.

J is TRBJ2-5 and V is TRBV19, with a possible D match to TRBD2 (6 bases). The CDR3 totals 18 residues. Germline V gives CDR1 LNHDA, CDR2 SQIVND (reference sequence). Trimming took off 8 bases at V and 7 bases at J, with 32 bases between the two ends. CDR3 coding DNA: TGTGCCAGTGTAGGGGTCGTACCGGGACTCACAACGGGTGTGACCCAGTACTTC. Translation gives CASVGVVPGLTTGVTQYF.